These 10 T cell receptor beta chains originate from one sample sequenced in a study of T cell responses to AZD1222 COVID-19 vaccine. Repertoires were generated with immunoSEQ multiplex PCR, while TCRdb's copy carries only in-frame clones and drops some. Of about 100,000 clones in the sample, 87% are singletons; the top ten hold about 3%. Here the sequenced sample was peripheral blood, taken on day 0 of AZD1222 vaccination. All receptors derive from an adult in good health.

The chain is built from TRBV2 and TRBJ1-1; 7 nucleotides agree with TRBD1. Germline lookup yields CDR1 SNHLY and CDR2 FYNNEI. CDR3 size: 13 residues. V was clipped by 11 bases and J by 1 base; unmatched bases: 7. CDR3 in amino acids: CAGQRTGNTEAFF. The CDR3 DNA sequence: TGTGCCGGTCAAAGGACAGGGAACACTGAAGCTTTCTTT.

Concerning this clone: Other DNA sequences from this sample encode an identical CDR3 as well. This sequence joins TRBV19 and TRBJ1-6, with no clear D. The V and J ends lost 3 bases and 0 bases respectively, with 6 bases between them. Germline V gene sequence: CDR1 LNHDA, CDR2 SQIVND (reference sequence). The CDR3 runs 15 residues. For the CDR3, the DNA is TGTGCCAGTAGTATTCAGAGCTCCTATAATTCACCCCTCCACTTT. Translation gives CASSIQSSYNSPLHF.

The chain uses TRBV5-6 and TRBJ1-6, with 11 bases aligning to TRBD1. The CDR3 spans 15 residues. Germline trimming cut 4 bases from V and 8 bases from J; bases unmatched to any gene: 5. CDR1 is SGHDT, CDR2 YYEEEE, per germline. The CDR3 DNA reads TGTGCCAGCAGCCGGGACAGGGGGAGTCATTCACCCCTCCACTTT. Translation: CASSRDRGSHSPLHF.

The chain combines TRBV11-2 with TRBJ1-5; D might be TRBD1 (5 bases). The CDR3 is 14 residues long. V was cut by 5 bases and J by 6 bases, with 14 bases left in between. Per the germline V gene, CDR1 is SGHAT and CDR2 is FQNNGV. CDR3 nucleotide sequence: TGTGCCAGCAGCCTGGGACCGCACGGTCAGCCCCAGCATTTT. Its protein is CASSLGPHGQPQHF.

J is TRBJ2-7 and V is TRBV5-1; the match to TRBD1 covers 8 bases. The length of the CDR3 is 16 residues. V gave up 4 bases and J gave up 0 bases; unmatched junction bases: 9. CDR1 and CDR2 (germline): SGHRS, YFSETQ. The CDR3 sequence: CASSPRTGSFSYEQYF. The CDR3 DNA reads as TGCGCCAGCAGCCCAAGGACAGGGAGCTTCTCCTACGAGCAGTACTTC. The full variable domain, completed using reference TRBV5-1 and TRBJ2-7, is KAGVTQTPRYLIKTRGQQVTLSCSPISGHRSVSWYQQTPGQGLQFLFEYFSETQRNKGNFPGRFSGRQFSNSRSEMNVSTLELGDSALYLCASSPRTGSFSYEQYFGPGTRLTVT.

Details on this clone: This same CDR3 is encoded by further DNA sequences in the sample. The genes are TRBV18 and TRBJ2-3; a weak D match, TRBD1 (6 bases). The germline CDR1 and CDR2 sequences are KGHSH and LQKENI. V dropped 4 bases and J dropped 0 bases, with 8 bases sitting between them. This CDR3 comprises 14 residues. The chain's CDR3 is CASSRQGSTDTQYF. The CDR3 DNA reads TGTGCCAGCTCACGGCAGGGGAGCACAGATACGCAGTATTTT.

This rearrangement joins TRBV30 to TRBJ2-7; D might be TRBD1 (6 bases). This CDR3 spans 13 amino acids. The V end was cut by 0 bases, the J end by 2 bases, with 8 bases between. Germline loops: CDR1 GTSNPN, CDR2 SVGIG (reference sequence). CDR3 amino acids: CAWSVQGPYEQYF. The CDR3, as DNA: TGTGCCTGGAGTGTACAGGGTCCCTACGAGCAGTACTTC.

The chain couples TRBV4-3 to TRBJ1-3, with TRBD1 as a possible D gene (5 bases). In germline, CDR1 is LGHNA, CDR2 YSLEER. This CDR3 comprises 15 residues. The V gene lost 4 bases and the J gene lost 4 bases, with 14 bases spanning the gap. The CDR3 sequence is CASSPMDTRGNTIYF. Written as DNA, the CDR3 is TGCGCCAGCAGCCCCATGGACACCCGGGGAAACACCATATATTTT.

This sequence joins TRBV7-3 and TRBJ1-6, with 10 bases matching TRBD1. J was trimmed by 8 bases and V by 1 base; bases with no gene match: 5. This CDR3 is 16 amino acids long. Per germline, CDR1 SGHTA and CDR2 FQGTGA. CDR3 bases: TGTGCCAGCAGCTTAAACGGAGGGACAGGGGATTCACCCCTCCACTTT. Protein sequence: CASSLNGGTGDSPLHF.

This clone appeared a few times. CDR3 nucleotide sequence: TGTGCCAGCAGCTTAGAACGAAATTCACCCCTCCACTTT. This codes for CASSLERNSPLHF. The genes are TRBV11-1 and TRBJ1-6; D is unclear. Trimming stripped 1 base from V and 7 bases from J, with 5 bases between. The CDR3 has 13 residues. The germline gives CDR1 SGHAT, CDR2 FQDESV (reference sequence).